This TCR beta chain was observed in a study of blood T cell repertoires in COVID-19. About the study: Spain, Italy and the United States supplied samples that represented acute and convalescent COVID-19. Sources were T cells, B-cell-depleted T cells, or PBMCs; the material itself was cDNA or gDNA.

This clone was counted a few times. Under the authors' procedure: Quantification of nucleated cells was approximated via reference gene primer amplification. Sequencing was performed with immunoSEQ multiplex PCR; in TCRdb, only in-frame clones are kept and a portion is missing. V, J and clone size are those of that table, while D and trimming were read from the DNA. The sample has roughly 100,000 clones, just under 95% seen once. The CDR3 spans 15 residues. The trim removed 2 bases at V and 5 bases at J, leaving 7 bases unmatched. Germline lookup yields CDR1 MNHNS and CDR2 SASEGT. In Seattle, patients joined the study during active infection and were tracked longitudinally.

Source material: peripheral blood. The genes are TRBV6-1 and TRBJ1-1; 8 nucleotides agree with TRBD1. The source is a woman between 50 and 59 years old with COVID-19, enrolled during active disease. The CDR3 protein is CASSERRTGTTEAFF. For the CDR3, the DNA is TGTGCCAGCAGTGAACGCCGGACAGGGACGACTGAAGCTTTCTTT.